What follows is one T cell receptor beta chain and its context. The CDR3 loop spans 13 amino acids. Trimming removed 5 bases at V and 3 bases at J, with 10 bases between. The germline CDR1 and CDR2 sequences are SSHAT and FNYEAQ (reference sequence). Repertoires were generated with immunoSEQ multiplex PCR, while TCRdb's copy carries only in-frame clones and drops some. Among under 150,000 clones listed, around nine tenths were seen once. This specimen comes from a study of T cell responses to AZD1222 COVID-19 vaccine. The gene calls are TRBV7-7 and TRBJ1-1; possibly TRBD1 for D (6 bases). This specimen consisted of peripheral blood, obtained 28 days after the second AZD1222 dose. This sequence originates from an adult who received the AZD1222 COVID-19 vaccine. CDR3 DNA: TGTGCCAGCAGCGTTTCAGGGGACACTGAAGCTTTCTTT. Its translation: CASSVSGDTEAFF. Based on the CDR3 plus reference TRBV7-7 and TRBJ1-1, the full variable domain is GAGVSQSPRYKVTKRGQDVTLRCDPISSHATLYWYQQALGQGPEFLTYFNYEAQPDKSGLPSDRFSAERPEGSISTLTIQRTEQRDSAMYRCASSVSGDTEAFFGQGTRLTVV.